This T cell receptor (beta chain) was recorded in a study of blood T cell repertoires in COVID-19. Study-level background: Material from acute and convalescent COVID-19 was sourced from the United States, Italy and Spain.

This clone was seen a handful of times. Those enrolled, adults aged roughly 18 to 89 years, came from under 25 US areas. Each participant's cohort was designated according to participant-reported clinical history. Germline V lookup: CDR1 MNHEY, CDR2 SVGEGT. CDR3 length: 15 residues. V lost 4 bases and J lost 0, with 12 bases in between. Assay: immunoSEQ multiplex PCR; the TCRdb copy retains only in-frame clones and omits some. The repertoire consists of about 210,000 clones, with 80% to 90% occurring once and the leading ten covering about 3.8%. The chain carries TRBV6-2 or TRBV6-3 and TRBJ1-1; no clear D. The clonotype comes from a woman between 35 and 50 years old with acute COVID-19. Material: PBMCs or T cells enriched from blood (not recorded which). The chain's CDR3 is CASSWAGSLNTEAFF. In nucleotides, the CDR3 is TGTGCCAGCAGTTGGGCAGGTTCCCTGAACACTGAAGCTTTCTTT.